Below, 4 T cell receptor beta chains from the same sample are listed, as sequenced in a study of cytomegalovirus exposure and HLA in healthy donors. Primers for the PCR totalled 60 Vbeta and 13 Jbeta. Method: immunoSEQ multiplex PCR; TCRdb's copy keeps in-frame clones and lacks some. The table includes 140,000 to 150,000 clones, approximately 80% detected once. The material sequenced was PBMCs. The origin of the receptors is a woman aged 40 to 49 in good health and CMV-seropositive.

This clone was recorded a few times. V is TRBV5-1 and J is TRBJ2-7; tentatively, D is TRBD1 (6 bases). Germline V gene lookup returns CDR1 SGHRS and CDR2 YFSETQ. The CDR3 has 13 residues. Trimming cost V 4 bases and J 5 bases, with 13 bases left between them. The CDR3 is CASSNTGSNEQYF. The CDR3 DNA sequence: TGCGCCAGCAGCAATACAGGGTCCAACGAGCAGTACTTC. Filled out from reference TRBV5-1 and TRBJ2-7, the complete variable domain reads KAGVTQTPRYLIKTRGQQVTLSCSPISGHRSVSWYQQTPGQGLQFLFEYFSETQRNKGNFPGRFSGRQFSNSRSEMNVSTLELGDSALYLCASSNTGSNEQYFGPGTRLTVT.

This clone appeared a few times. The J gene is TRBJ1-4, the V gene TRBV7-6, with 7 bases lining up with TRBD1. CDR1 and CDR2 (germline): SGHVS, FNYEAQ. The V segment lost 5 bases and the J segment 7 bases; nucleotides outside the gene matches: 16. The CDR3 spans 17 residues. The chain's CDR3 is CASSPALFQGGSEKLFF. The CDR3 DNA is TGTGCCAGCAGCCCAGCCCTTTTCCAGGGGGGTAGTGAAAAACTGTTTTTT.

The rearrangement uses TRBV7-9 and TRBJ2-2, with no clear D. CDR3 length: 17 residues. Germline loops: CDR1 SEHNR, CDR2 FQNEAQ (reference sequence). The V gene lost 1 base and the J gene lost 1 base, with 13 bases spanning the gap. The CDR3 is CASSLEPGHLNTGELFF. The CDR3 DNA is TGTGCCAGCAGCTTAGAGCCAGGTCATCTGAACACCGGGGAGCTGTTTTTT.

The V call is TRBV7-3, the J call TRBJ2-1; 10 nucleotides line up with TRBD2. CDR3 length: 15 residues. V dropped 5 bases and J dropped 1; count of bases not matched to a gene: 2. Looked up from germline, CDR1 is SGHTA and CDR2 is FQGTGA. CDR3 region: CASSLSGRSYNEQFF. The DNA for the CDR3 is TGTGCCAGCAGCCTTAGCGGGAGGTCCTACAATGAGCAGTTCTTC.